Listed below are T cell receptor beta chains from one sample, sequenced in a study of shared clonotypes between healthy human individuals. Only in-frame clones appear in the TCRdb table, and some are missing; sequencing was by immunoSEQ multiplex PCR. The sample has 2.3 million or so clones, roughly 93% seen once. The sequencing input was naive CD4+ T cells from PBMCs. Receptor source: a man aged 18 to 30 in good health. Some clones in this sample may be carry-over from other donors' samples. CDR3s include the opening cysteine and the closing phenylalanine or tryptophan. The D gene is left open where the match is weak. The size field is filled for only some rows; it gives once, few, many or a size class.

j_gene | abundance | v_gene | d_gene | CDR3nt | CDR3aa
TRBJ2-2 | NA | TRBV7-3 | TRBD2 | TGTGCCAGCAGGGGCTCGGCTAGCGGGAGCACCGGGGAGCTGTTTTTT | CASRGSASGSTGELFF
TRBJ2-2 | once | TRBV2 | NA | TGTGCCAGCCAAAGACAGAACACCGGGGAGCTGTTTTTT | CASQRQNTGELFF
TRBJ2-7 | NA | TRBV6-1 | TRBD2 | TGTGCCAGCAGTGAAAGCGGGGATACCTACGAGCAGTACTTC | CASSESGDTYEQYF
TRBJ2-6 | NA | TRBV5-1 | NA | TGCGCCAGCAGCTTACCCGGGGCATCTGGGGCCAACGTCCTGACTTTC | CASSLPGASGANVLTF
TRBJ2-1 | NA | TRBV11-3 | NA | TGTGCCAGCAGCCCAGGAGGGACTGGGGGCTACAATGAGCAGTTCTTC | CASSPGGTGGYNEQFF
TRBJ2-2 | NA | TRBV10-3 | NA | TGTGCCATCAGTGAAGCGGCGGGAAGGGCCGGGGAGCTGTTTTTT | CAISEAAGRAGELFF
TRBJ1-2 | few | TRBV5-5 | NA | TGTGCCAGCAGCTTGCCAGGGCCCTATGGCTACACCTTC | CASSLPGPYGYTF
TRBJ1-2 | NA | TRBV5-4 | NA | TGTGCCAGCAGCACAGAAGGCTATGGCTACACCTTC | CASSTEGYGYTF
TRBJ2-7 | NA | TRBV28 | TRBD1 | TGTGCCAGCAGTCGACCGGGACAGGGGAGGTACGAGCAGTACTTC | CASSRPGQGRYEQYF
TRBJ2-3 | once | TRBV30 | TRBD2 | TGTGCCTGGAGTTCCCTAGCGGGAGGAACAGATACGCAGTATTTT | CAWSSLAGGTDTQYF
TRBJ2-2 | NA | TRBV4-1 | TRBD1 | TGCGCCAGCAGCCAATCGGGACAGGCCACCGGGGAGCTGTTTTTT | CASSQSGQATGELFF
TRBJ2-2 | NA | TRBV28 | TRBD2 | TGTGCCAGCAAAATCCCCCGTCCCGGGACTAGCGGGTCCGGGGAGCTGTTTTTT | CASKIPRPGTSGSGELFF
TRBJ2-3 | NA | TRBV7-9 | NA | TGTGCCAGCAGCCCTAGGGGCGTTAGCACAGATACGCAGTATTTT | CASSPRGVSTDTQYF
TRBJ2-3 | NA | TRBV2 | TRBD2 | TGTGCCAGCAGTGAATCTGCTAGCGGGCTCACAGATACGCAGTATTTT | CASSESASGLTDTQYF
TRBJ1-2 | NA | TRBV19 | NA | TGTGCCGCCGAAGCCCAAGGCCGCTTTTCGGGCGTCGGTGGGTACTATGGCTACACCTTC | CAAEAQGRFSGVGGYYGYTF
TRBJ2-3 | NA | TRBV11-3 | TRBD1 | TGTGCCAGCAGCTACAGCCCAGGGACAGGGCAGGATTTT | CASSYSPGTGQDF
TRBJ1-2 | NA | TRBV5-1 | TRBD1 | TGCGCCAGCAGCTTGGGACAGGGGGCGACTGGCTACACCTTC | CASSLGQGATGYTF
TRBJ1-1 | NA | TRBV21-1 | NA | TGTGCCAGCAGCAAAGAAGAGGGCCAGGGGGCAAGAACTGAAGCTTTCTTT | CASSKEEGQGARTEAFF
TRBJ1-2 | NA | TRBV7-8 | NA | TGTGCCAGCAGCTTAAACTGGAACTATGGCTACACCTTC | CASSLNWNYGYTF
TRBJ2-1 | NA | TRBV27 | NA | TGTGCCAGCAGTTATCGGACCGTCGGGTCTAACAATGAGCAGTTCTTC | CASSYRTVGSNNEQFF
TRBJ1-1 | NA | TRBV10-1 | TRBD1 | TGCGCCAGCAGAAAACCTCGACAGGGGCGGTACACTGAAGCTTTCTTT | CASRKPRQGRYTEAFF
TRBJ2-3 | NA | TRBV5-1 | TRBD2 | TGCGCCAGCAGCTGGGGACTAGCGGGAGAGTTCACAGATACGCAGTATTTT | CASSWGLAGEFTDTQYF
TRBJ2-1 | NA | TRBV30 | NA | TGTGCCTGGAGTGTGGTATCCGCGGGACGTGGGTTCTTC | CAWSVVSAGRGFF
TRBJ1-4 | NA | TRBV5-4 | NA | TGTGCCAGCAGCTTGTCCCCAGAGGCAACTAATGAAAAACTGTTTTTT | CASSLSPEATNEKLFF
TRBJ1-3 | NA | TRBV11-2 | NA | TGTGCCAGCAGCTTGGGGCAGGGAGTCTGGGCTGGAAACACCATATATTTT | CASSLGQGVWAGNTIYF
TRBJ1-1 | NA | TRBV6-6 | TRBD1 | TGTGCCAGCAGTTACACGAACAGGGGCGCGAACACTGAAGCTTTCTTT | CASSYTNRGANTEAFF
TRBJ2-1 | NA | TRBV28 | NA | TGTGCCAGCAGTTTAGGACAGATCAATGAGCAGTTCTTC | CASSLGQINEQFF
TRBJ1-1 | NA | TRBV11-2 | NA | TGTGCCAGCAGCTTACAGAGGAACACTGAAGCTTTCTTT | CASSLQRNTEAFF
TRBJ1-2 | NA | TRBV16 | NA | TGTGCCAGCAGCCAATCGCGCCGCTATTATGGCTACACCTTC | CASSQSRRYYGYTF
TRBJ2-1 | NA | TRBV4-1 | TRBD2 | TGCGCCAGCAGCCAAGACCCTAGCGGGAGCTCCTACAATGAGCAGTTCTTC | CASSQDPSGSSYNEQFF
TRBJ1-2 | NA | TRBV18 | NA | TGTGCCAGCTCACCACCGTCAAGCGATCTCTCCCTTGGCTACACCTTC | CASSPPSSDLSLGYTF
TRBJ2-1 | once | TRBV7-2 | TRBD2 | TGTGCCAGCAGCTCTCGGCGGGAGAGGTACAATGAGCAGTTCTTC | CASSSRRERYNEQFF